This T cell receptor (beta chain) was found in a study of T-cell reconstitution after alpha-beta-depleted transplantation in children. Preparing the TCRbeta library involved the use of unique molecular identifiers. MiXCR was run by TCRdb on the PCR reads, yielding one entry per CDR3 protein. The repertoire holds more than 200,000 distinct CDR3 sequences, approximately 8.4% seen once, with less than 40% in the top ten. Study results and caveats: Reportedly, only several hundred clones from non-depleted graft cells drove alpha-beta T-cell counts at about two months. TCRbeta diversity was high at day 60 in some patients (a result of surviving recipient T cells and thymic progenitors).

The CDR3 loop spans 16 amino acids. V was shortened by 0 bases and J by 4 bases, with 14 bases between the two germline ends. Germline V gives CDR1 SGHRS, CDR2 YFSETQ. This clonotype was seen at least ten times. Its antigen is still unknown. This sequence was found in a male patient aged 2-15 years who had a stem cell transplant for acute myeloid leukemia, so the T cells may come from the graft donor. The V and J genes are TRBV5-1 and TRBJ2-1, with D perhaps assigned TRBD1 or TRBD2 (5 bases each). Sample: PBMCs, mostly from graft donor cells, taken 360 days after TCRalphabeta/CD19-depleted stem cell transplant. The CDR3 loop is CASSLVVWDPYNEQFF. The CDR3 DNA is TGCGCCAGCAGCTTGGTTGTTTGGGACCCATACAATGAGCAGTTCTTC. The full variable domain, in which reference TRBV5-1 and TRBJ2-1 provide the parts outside the CDR3, is KAGVTQTPRYLIKTRGQQVTLSCSPISGHRSVSWYQQTPGQGLQFLFEYFSETQRNKGNFPGRFSGRQFSNSRSEMNVSTLELGDSALYLCASSLVVWDPYNEQFFGPGTRLTVL.